A selection of T cell receptor beta chains follows, all from one sample in a study of T-cell memory formation after mild COVID-19. TCRdb independently ran MiXCR on the 5' RACE reads; one entry per CDR3 protein. The sample comprises fewer than 650,000 distinct CDR3 sequences, 20% to 25% of which are singletons, and approximately 8.4% rests with the top ten. Source material: PBMCs or a T cell subset sorted from them (not recorded which). All receptors derive from an adult woman who had mild COVID-19 (a few samples of this study predate the infection). Cell type and time point are not known. The CDR3 runs from the conserved cysteine through the conserved F or W. A D gene is named only where the DNA matches it firmly. Size is omitted from some rows. Given values are once, few, many or a class for expanded clones.

D: TRBD1; J: TRBJ2-7; size: few; V: TRBV3-1; DNA: TGTGCCAGCAGCCCGGGACAGTGGACCTACGAGCAGTACTTC; CDR3: CASSPGQWTYEQYF
D: -; J: TRBJ2-7; size: -; V: TRBV12-3/TRBV12-4; DNA: TGTGCCAGCAGTTTAGCGAGGTCGGGCGGGCTCGACGAGCAGTACTTC; CDR3: CASSLARSGGLDEQYF
D: -; J: TRBJ1-2; size: few; V: TRBV5-5; DNA: TGTGCCAGCAGCCCAACAGGAGCCCTTCCTGGGGGCTACACCTTC; CDR3: CASSPTGALPGGYTF
D: -; J: TRBJ2-2; size: -; V: TRBV24-1; DNA: TGTGCCACCAGTGCCGGGGCCGGGGAGCTGTTTTTT; CDR3: CATSAGAGELFF
D: -; J: TRBJ2-3; size: -; V: TRBV6-1; DNA: TGTGCCAGCAGTGGCCATAGCGGAAGCACAGATACGCAGTATTTT; CDR3: CASSGHSGSTDTQYF
D: -; J: TRBJ2-3; size: -; V: TRBV13; DNA: TGTGCCCCCGGGGAATGCACAGATACGCAGTATTTT; CDR3: CAPGECTDTQYF
D: -; J: TRBJ1-1; size: few; V: TRBV29-1; DNA: TGCAGCGTTGCAGGGGCGACTGAAGCTTTCTTT; CDR3: CSVAGATEAFF
D: TRBD1; J: TRBJ1-1; size: few; V: TRBV7-2; DNA: TGTGCCAGCAGCTTACAGGGGGCATGGACTGAAGCTTTCTTT; CDR3: CASSLQGAWTEAFF
D: TRBD2; J: TRBJ2-7; size: few; V: TRBV30; DNA: TGTGCCTGGAGTGCAAATGGACTAGCGGGCCCATTTGTCTACGAGCAGTACTTC; CDR3: CAWSANGLAGPFVYEQYF
D: -; J: TRBJ1-1; size: few; V: TRBV25-1; DNA: TGTGCCAGCAGTGATGGGACACCTTTGAACACTGAAGCTTTCTTT; CDR3: CASSDGTPLNTEAFF
D: -; J: TRBJ1-1; size: -; V: TRBV6-2/TRBV6-3; DNA: TGTGCCAGCAGGTACGGACAGAACACTGAAGCTTTCTTT; CDR3: CASRYGQNTEAFF
D: TRBD2; J: TRBJ2-2; size: -; V: TRBV12-3/TRBV12-4; DNA: TGTGCCAGCCTGGGACTAGCGGGAGTAGCCGGGGAGCTGTTTTTT; CDR3: CASLGLAGVAGELFF
D: TRBD2; J: TRBJ2-7; size: -; V: TRBV20-1; DNA: TGCAGTGCCCATCGAAGGCTAGCGGGGGCCTACGAGCAGTACTTC; CDR3: CSAHRRLAGAYEQYF
D: TRBD1; J: TRBJ2-7; size: -; V: TRBV5-1; DNA: TGCGCCAGCAGCTTGGGCCAGGGGGTTTCCTACGAGCAGTACTTC; CDR3: CASSLGQGVSYEQYF
D: -; J: TRBJ1-5; size: once; V: TRBV6-5; DNA: TGTGCCAGCAGTTACTCGGGGGCCTGGAATCAGCCCCAGCATTTT; CDR3: CASSYSGAWNQPQHF
D: TRBD2; J: TRBJ2-7; size: few; V: TRBV7-2; DNA: TGTGCCAGCAGCTTCGGAGCGGGAGACCCCTACGAGCAGTACTTC; CDR3: CASSFGAGDPYEQYF
D: -; J: TRBJ1-1; size: -; V: TRBV29-1; DNA: TGCAGCGTTCAAGTGGGGGGGCCAAGGGCTTTCTTT; CDR3: CSVQVGGPRAFF
D: -; J: TRBJ2-7; size: many; V: TRBV5-1; DNA: TGTGCCAGCAGTGGAGCCTACGAGCAGTACTTC; CDR3: CASSGAYEQYF
D: -; J: TRBJ1-1; size: -; V: TRBV20-1; DNA: TGCAGTGCTAGAGATACCGGGACGAACACTGAAGCTTTCTTT; CDR3: CSARDTGTNTEAFF
D: -; J: TRBJ2-1; size: -; V: TRBV7-3; DNA: TGTGCCAGCAGCCATCCGAACAATGAGCAGTTCTTC; CDR3: CASSHPNNEQFF
D: TRBD1; J: TRBJ1-1; size: few; V: TRBV12-3/TRBV12-4; DNA: TGTGCCAGCAGTCTTCGGACAGGCCTTTCCCTGAACACTGAAGCTTTCTTT; CDR3: CASSLRTGLSLNTEAFF
D: TRBD2; J: TRBJ2-5; size: -; V: TRBV3-1; DNA: TGTGCCAGCAGCCAAGGGACTAGCGGGAGGTTGAGTCCCCAGTACTTC; CDR3: CASSQGTSGRLSPQYF
D: TRBD2; J: TRBJ2-3; size: -; V: TRBV6-5; DNA: TGTGCCAGCAGTTACGGGGCGGGAGGGCCCTCCGATACGCAGTATTTT; CDR3: CASSYGAGGPSDTQYF
D: -; J: TRBJ2-2; size: few; V: TRBV5-6; DNA: TGTGCCAGCAGCCCTGGAGGGAGGAATACCGGGGAGCTGTTTTTT; CDR3: CASSPGGRNTGELFF
D: -; J: TRBJ1-5; size: -; V: TRBV7-9; DNA: TGTGCCAGCAGCTTGGGGAGCCGGCAGCCCCAGCATTTT; CDR3: CASSLGSRQPQHF
D: TRBD1; J: TRBJ1-1; size: -; V: TRBV4-1; DNA: TGCGCCAGCAGCCAAGATAACATCGGGACAGGGGTGAACACTGAAGCTTTCTTT; CDR3: CASSQDNIGTGVNTEAFF
D: -; J: TRBJ1-1; size: few; V: TRBV5-6; DNA: TGTGCCAGCAGATCTAATTTCGGAGGGCCTATGAACACTGAAGCTTTCTTT; CDR3: CASRSNFGGPMNTEAFF
D: -; J: TRBJ2-3; size: few; V: TRBV7-8; DNA: TGTGCCAGCAGCTTAGGGTGGCTCACAGATACGCAGTATTTT; CDR3: CASSLGWLTDTQYF
D: TRBD1; J: TRBJ2-1; size: -; V: TRBV4-1; DNA: TGCGCCAGCAGCCACCCGGACAGGGATTACAATGAGCAGTTCTTC; CDR3: CASSHPDRDYNEQFF
D: -; J: TRBJ2-7; size: few; V: TRBV7-9; DNA: TGTGCCAGCAGCTTTGCAGGAGCCGTCTCCTACGAGCAGTACTTC; CDR3: CASSFAGAVSYEQYF
D: TRBD1; J: TRBJ2-1; size: -; V: TRBV7-2; DNA: TGTGCCAGCAGCCCCTATGAGACAGGGTTAAAGTTCTTC; CDR3: CASSPYETGLKFF
D: TRBD2; J: TRBJ2-3; size: few; V: TRBV27; DNA: TGTGCCAGCAGTTTAAGGAGTAGCGGGGATACGCAGTATTTT; CDR3: CASSLRSSGDTQYF
D: -; J: TRBJ1-5; size: -; V: TRBV20-1; DNA: TGCAGTGCTAGCGACAGCAATCAGCCCCAGCATTTT; CDR3: CSASDSNQPQHF
D: -; J: TRBJ1-5; size: -; V: TRBV7-9; DNA: TGTGCCAGCAGCTTAGGGGGGACTTACGACCAGCCCCAGCATTTT; CDR3: CASSLGGTYDQPQHF